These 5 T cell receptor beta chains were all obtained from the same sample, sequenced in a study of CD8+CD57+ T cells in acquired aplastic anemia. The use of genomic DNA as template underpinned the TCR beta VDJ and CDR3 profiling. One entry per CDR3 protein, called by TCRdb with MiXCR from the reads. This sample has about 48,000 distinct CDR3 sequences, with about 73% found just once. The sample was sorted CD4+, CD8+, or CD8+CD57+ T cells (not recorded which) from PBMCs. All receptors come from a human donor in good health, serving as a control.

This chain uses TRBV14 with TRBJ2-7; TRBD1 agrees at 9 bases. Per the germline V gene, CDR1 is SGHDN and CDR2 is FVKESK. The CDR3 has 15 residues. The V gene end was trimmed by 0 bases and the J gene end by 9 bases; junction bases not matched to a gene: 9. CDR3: CASSQDIRQGGTQYF. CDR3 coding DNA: TGTGCCAGCAGCCAAGATATCCGACAGGGGGGGACGCAGTACTTC. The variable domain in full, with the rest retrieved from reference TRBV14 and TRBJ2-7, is EAGVTQFPSHSVIEKGQTVTLRCDPISGHDNLYWYRRVMGKEIKFLLHFVKESKQDESGMPNNRFLAERTGGTYSTLKVQPAELEDSGVYFCASSQDIRQGGTQYFGPGTRLTVT.

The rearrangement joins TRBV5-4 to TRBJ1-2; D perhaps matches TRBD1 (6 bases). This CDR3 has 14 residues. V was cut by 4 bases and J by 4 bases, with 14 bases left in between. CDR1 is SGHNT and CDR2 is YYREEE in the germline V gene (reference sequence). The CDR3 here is CASSPGQTLYGYTF. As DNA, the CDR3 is TGTGCCAGCAGCCCCGGACAGACGCTCTATGGCTACACCTTC.

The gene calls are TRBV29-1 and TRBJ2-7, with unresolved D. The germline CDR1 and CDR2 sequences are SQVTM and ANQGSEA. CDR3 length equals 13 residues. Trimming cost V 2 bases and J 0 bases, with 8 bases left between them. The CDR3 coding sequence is TGCAGCGTTGAACCTCCAGCCTCCTACGAGCAGTACTTC. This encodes CSVEPPASYEQYF.

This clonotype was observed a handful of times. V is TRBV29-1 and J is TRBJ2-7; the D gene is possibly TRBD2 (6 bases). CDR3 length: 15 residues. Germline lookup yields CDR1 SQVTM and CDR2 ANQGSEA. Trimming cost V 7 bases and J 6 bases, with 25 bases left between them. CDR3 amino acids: CSARPGLQGTSEQYF. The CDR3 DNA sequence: TGCAGCGCTCGACCGGGACTCCAAGGAACATCCGAGCAGTACTTC.

CDR3 sequence (DNA): TGTGCCAGCAGTGAACGACAGCTCTACGAGAGGTACTTC. Translated: CASSERQLYERYF. The chain has TRBV2 and TRBJ2-7, with D tentatively TRBD1 (5 bases). Trimming removed 2 bases at V and 12 bases at J, with 17 bases between. This CDR3 region has 13 residues. CDR1 and CDR2 from the germline V gene are SNHLY and FYNNEI. Combining the CDR3 with reference TRBV2 and TRBJ2-7 gives the whole variable domain EPEVTQTPSHQVTQMGQEVILRCVPISNHLYFYWYRQILGQKVEFLVSFYNNEISEKSEIFDDQFSVERPDGSNFTLKIRSTKLEDSAMYFCASSERQLYERYFGPGTRLTVT.